Described below is a single T cell receptor (beta chain) sequence and its context. Its specificity is not known. The second PCR ran about 6 to 12 cycles with a sample-barcoded 5' primer and J-beta primers. All samples gave at least 2.5 million CDR3-containing paired-end reads. One entry per CDR3 protein, called by TCRdb with MiXCR from the 5' RACE reads. The table includes about 1.8 million distinct CDR3 sequences, 49% detected once. The data derive from a study of blood T cells in healthy people across ages. Whole-study results and caveats: Naive and antigen-experienced cells could not be conclusively compared, given unsorted PBMCs.

The amount of total RNA extracted per sample was at least 5.5 micrograms. CDR1 is DFQATT and CDR2 is SNEGSKA in the germline V gene (reference sequence). Trimming at V came to 4 bases and at J to 0 bases, leaving 5 bases not matched to a gene. The CDR3 is 16 residues long. Sequenced input: blood. The genes are TRBV20-1 and TRBJ2-4; 11 bases are a match to TRBD2. This TCR derives from a woman in her 40s in good health. CDR3 DNA: TGCAGTGCTACGACTAGCGGGATTCTAGCCAAAAACATTCAGTACTTC. It encodes CSATTSGILAKNIQYF.